This entry is about one T cell receptor beta chain. The sample originates from a study of blood T cells in healthy people across ages. The authors ran a second PCR of about 6 to 11 cycles using a sample-barcoded 5' primer and a J-beta primer mix. Using its own MiXCR run on the 5' RACE reads, TCRdb lists one record per CDR3 protein. The sample has 700,000 to 950,000 distinct CDR3 sequences, roughly 64% seen once; the top ten hold around 20%. Germline lookup yields CDR1 SEHNR and CDR2 FQNEAQ (reference sequence). J lost 7 bases, V lost 4 bases, and 15 bases had no gene match. CDR3 size: 18 residues. Sequencing was done on a sample of blood. The chain links TRBV7-9 to TRBJ2-1; TRBD2 matches at 11 bases. The clonotype was recovered from a man younger than 40 in good health. This CDR3 reads CASSSNPVAGGPRNEQFF. The CDR3 coding sequence is TGTGCCAGCAGCTCCAACCCAGTAGCGGGAGGGCCGAGGAATGAGCAGTTCTTC.